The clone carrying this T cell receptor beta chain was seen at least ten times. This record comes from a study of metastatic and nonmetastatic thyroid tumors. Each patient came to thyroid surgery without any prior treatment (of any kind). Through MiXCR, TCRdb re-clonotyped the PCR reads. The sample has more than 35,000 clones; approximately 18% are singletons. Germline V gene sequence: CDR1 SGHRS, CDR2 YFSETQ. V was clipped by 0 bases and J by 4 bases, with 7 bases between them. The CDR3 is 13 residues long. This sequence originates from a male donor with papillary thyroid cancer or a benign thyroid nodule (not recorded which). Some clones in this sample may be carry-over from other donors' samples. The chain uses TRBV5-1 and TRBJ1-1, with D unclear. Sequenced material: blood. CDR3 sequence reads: CASSLGPATEAFF. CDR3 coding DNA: TGCGCCAGCAGCTTGGGACCGGCCACTGAAGCTTTCTTT.